Below, 27 T cell receptor beta chains from the same sample are listed, as sequenced in a study of blood T cell repertoires in COVID-19. Generated by immunoSEQ multiplex PCR, the TCRdb table keeps only in-frame clones and is missing some. The table records 350,000 to 450,000 clones, around 85% of them present only once. Sequencing was carried out using peripheral blood. The receptors stem from a woman younger than 35 with acute or convalescent COVID-19.

The J gene is TRBJ1-1, the V gene TRBV2, with a weak D call TRBD1 (5 bases). This CDR3 spans 15 amino acids. Trimming cost V 3 bases and J 6 bases, with 17 bases left between them. Germline V CDR1 and CDR2: SNHLY, FYNNEI. The CDR3 coding sequence is TGTGCCAGCAGTGATAGTGAGACCGGGGGGGCTGAAGCTTTCTTT. It translates to CASSDSETGGAEAFF.

CDR3 bases: TGTGCCACCGGACAGGGGGCGATCAATGAGCAGTTCTTC. Protein sequence: CATGQGAINEQFF. The rearrangement links TRBV24-1 to TRBJ2-1; 11 bases agree with TRBD1. J lost 6 bases, V lost 9 bases, and 3 bases had no gene match. The CDR3 has 13 amino acids. CDR1 and CDR2 (germline): KGHDR, SFDVKD.

V is TRBV14 and J is TRBJ2-7; D possibly corresponds to TRBD2 (6 bases). The V end lost 4 bases, the J end lost 5 bases, and 21 bases lay between the germline ends. Germline V gives CDR1 SGHDN, CDR2 FVKESK. There are 16 residues in the CDR3. The CDR3 loop reads CASSRDRGGMYHEQYF. CDR3 nucleotides: TGTGCCAGCAGCCGCGATCGGGGCGGGATGTACCACGAGCAGTACTTC.

The rearrangement links TRBV6-5 to TRBJ2-1, with 9 positions matching TRBD2. This CDR3 spans 15 amino acids. V dropped 2 bases and J dropped 10; count of bases not matched to a gene: 9. The germline V gene has CDR1 MNHEY and CDR2 SVGAGI. CDR3 loop: CASSYVVAGEREQFF. DNA for the CDR3: TGTGCCAGCAGTTACGTTGTAGCGGGAGAGAGGGAGCAGTTCTTC.

This clone was observed once. This chain links TRBV5-6 with TRBJ1-4; TRBD1 might be the D (5 bases). Per the germline V gene, CDR1 is SGHDT and CDR2 is YYEEEE. Trimming stripped 4 bases from V and 8 bases from J, with 12 bases between. The CDR3 consists of 13 residues. The CDR3 is CASSPARGEKLFF. CDR3 coding DNA: TGTGCCAGCAGCCCGGCACGGGGGGAAAAACTGTTTTTT.

The rearrangement joins TRBV24-1 to TRBJ2-1, with no clear D. The CDR3 is made up of 16 amino acids. CDR1 and CDR2 from the germline V gene are KGHDR and SFDVKD. V lost 4 bases and J 7 bases, leaving 19 bases between the germline ends. In DNA, the CDR3 is TGTGCCACCAGTGACCCCACAATTGTGTGGAGTAATGAGCAGTTCTTC. Amino acid sequence: CATSDPTIVWSNEQFF.

The V and J genes are TRBV6-5 and TRBJ2-5, with TRBD2 as a possible D gene (7 bases). Germline CDR1 MNHEY, CDR2 SVGAGI. V shed 6 bases and J shed 4 bases, with 18 bases lying between them. The CDR3 runs 15 residues. The CDR3: CASRPGGARGETQYF. CDR3 bases: TGTGCCAGCAGGCCTGGGGGGGCTAGAGGAGAGACCCAGTACTTC.

The rearrangement links TRBV12-5 to TRBJ1-1, with a weak D call TRBD1 (6 bases). The V and J ends lost 5 bases and 6 bases respectively, with 16 bases between them. This CDR3 spans 14 amino acids. Germline CDR1 is LGHNT and CDR2 is FRNRAP. The CDR3 nucleotides read TGTGCTAGTGGTAGAAACCGGGACACTTCTGAAGCTTTCTTT. Translation gives CASGRNRDTSEAFF.

In this sample, this clone turned up a few times. The chain couples TRBV5-1 to TRBJ1-5, with a possible D match to TRBD1 (5 bases). The CDR3 runs 15 residues. Germline CDR1 SGHRS, CDR2 YFSETQ. The V end was cut by 3 bases, the J end by 4 bases, with 14 bases between. The CDR3 nucleotides are TGCGCCAGCAGCTGGCAGGGAGGTCCAAATCAGCCCCAGCATTTT. It translates to CASSWQGGPNQPQHF.

This clone was picked up one time. V usage is TRBV19 and J usage is TRBJ2-5; the match to TRBD2 covers 7 bases. The germline CDR1 and CDR2 sequences are LNHDA and SQIVND (reference sequence). This CDR3 region has 13 residues. The junction had 0 bases not matched to a gene; V was cut back by 3 bases and J by 2 bases. The CDR3 loop is CASSIGGQETQYF. In nucleotides, the CDR3 is TGTGCCAGTAGTATCGGGGGGCAAGAGACCCAGTACTTC. Full variable domain (rest looked up from reference TRBV19 and TRBJ2-5): DGGITQSPKYLFRKEGQNVTLSCEQNLNHDAMYWYRQDPGQGLRLIYYSQIVNDFQKGDIAEGYSVSREKKESFPLTVTSAQKNPTAFYLCASSIGGQETQYFGPGTRLLVL.

This sequence joins TRBV3-1 (or the pseudogene TRBV3-2) and TRBJ1-2; no reliable D call. Germline lookup yields CDR1 LGHDT and CDR2 YNNKEL (reference sequence). The CDR3 is 13 residues long. V was shortened by 6 bases and J by 3 bases, with 11 bases between the two germline ends. The CDR3 nucleotides are TGTGCCAGCAGGCCGAGCGGGGACTATGGCTACACCTTC. It codes for CASRPSGDYGYTF.

The chain uses TRBV23-1 and TRBJ2-3; a weak D match, TRBD2 (6 bases). TRBV23-1 is known as an ORF, though its function is uncertain. The CDR3 contains 14 residues. Between the trimmed V and J ends, which lost 8 bases and 5 bases, there was a span of 17 bases. CDR3 sequence (DNA): TGCGCCAGCCAAAACCCACTAGCCGGAGATACGCAGTATTTT. Amino acid sequence: CASQNPLAGDTQYF.

This clone was recorded many times. V is TRBV6-5 and J is TRBJ2-7; maybe TRBD2 (6 bases). Germline CDR1 and CDR2: MNHEY and SVGAGI. Trimming stripped 6 bases from V and 3 bases from J, with 15 bases between. CDR3 length: 14 residues. For the CDR3, the DNA is TGTGCCAGCAGGTTAAAACAGGAGGGCTACGAGCAGTACTTC. Translation: CASRLKQEGYEQYF.

The rearrangement joins TRBV7-6 to TRBJ2-5; no firm D call. Germline CDR1 SGHVS, CDR2 FNYEAQ. Trimming pared 5 bases from V and 0 bases from J, leaving 7 bases between. The length of the CDR3 is 13 residues. In nucleotides, the CDR3 is TGTGCCAGCAGCCTTATGTACCAAGAGACCCAGTACTTC. This translates into CASSLMYQETQYF.

This sequence joins TRBV19 and TRBJ2-7, with TRBD1 as a possible D gene (5 bases). The germline CDR1 and CDR2 sequences are LNHDA and SQIVND (reference sequence). This CDR3 region has 13 residues. Trimming removed 7 bases from V and 1 base from J, with 11 bases in between. The CDR3 sequence is CASTTTASYEQYF. In nucleotides, the CDR3 is TGTGCCAGTACCACGACAGCTTCCTACGAGCAGTACTTC.

This chain links TRBV25-1 with TRBJ1-4, with 7 bases identical to TRBD1. The CDR3 runs 14 residues. CDR1 and CDR2 (germline): MGHDK, SYGVNS. With V trimmed by 6 bases and J by 2 bases, 3 bases remained unmatched. CDR3 sequence reads: CASSDRETNEKLFF. The CDR3, as DNA: TGTGCCAGCAGCGACAGGGAGACTAATGAAAAACTGTTTTTT.

The V gene is TRBV29-1, the J gene TRBJ2-5; D possibly corresponds to TRBD1 (5 bases). The length of the CDR3 is 12 residues. CDR1 is SQVTM and CDR2 is ANQGSEA in the germline V gene. V shed 3 bases and J shed 5 bases, with 10 bases lying between them. CDR3 amino acids: CSVDPRVETQYF. The CDR3 DNA reads as TGCAGCGTTGACCCCAGGGTGGAGACCCAGTACTTC.

The chain is built from TRBV3-1 (or the pseudogene TRBV3-2) and TRBJ2-7; 8 nucleotides line up with TRBD2. Germline lookup yields CDR1 LGHDT and CDR2 YNNKEL (reference sequence). Trimming cost V 6 bases and J 3 bases; bases outside gene matches: 4. The CDR3 is made up of 13 amino acids. The CDR3 sequence: CASSFSGGYEQYF. DNA for the CDR3: TGTGCCAGCAGTTTCAGCGGGGGCTACGAGCAGTACTTC.

This clone has just a few counts. The chain links TRBV5-4 to TRBJ1-5, with 9 nucleotides matching TRBD1. CDR3 length: 14 amino acids. Germline CDR1 is SGHNT and CDR2 is YYREEE (reference sequence). Losses at the gene ends were 2 bases for V and 5 bases for J; bases not matched to a gene: 2. CDR3 sequence: CASSFDRGDQPQHF. DNA of the CDR3: TGTGCCAGCAGCTTCGACAGGGGGGATCAGCCCCAGCATTTT.

This clone was found a few times. The chain is built from TRBV19 and TRBJ1-5; perhaps TRBD1 as D (6 bases). This CDR3 contains 15 residues. Germline V gene sequence: CDR1 LNHDA, CDR2 SQIVND (reference sequence). V lost 4 bases, J lost 2 bases, and 12 bases lay in between. CDR3 residues: CASSTTDSRNQPQHF. Written as DNA, the CDR3 is TGTGCCAGTAGTACCACGGACAGTCGCAATCAGCCCCAGCATTTT.

The chain couples TRBV29-1 to TRBJ2-7; tentative D call: TRBD1 (7 bases). Per the germline V gene, CDR1 is SQVTM and CDR2 is ANQGSEA. V lost 2 bases and J 2 bases, leaving 19 bases between the germline ends. The CDR3 covers 16 residues. CDR3 bases: TGCAGCGTTGAACACCCGGGCAGGGGGGCCCCCTACGAGCAGTACTTC. Amino acids: CSVEHPGRGAPYEQYF.

The rearrangement uses TRBV27 and TRBJ2-7; D possibly corresponds to TRBD1 (7 bases). CDR1 and CDR2 from the germline V gene are MNHEY and SMNVEV (reference sequence). The V end lost 5 bases, the J end lost 3 bases, and 14 bases lay between the germline ends. This CDR3 has 14 amino acids. CDR3 amino acids: CASSARQGLYEQYF. The CDR3 nucleotides read TGTGCCAGCAGTGCTCGACAGGGACTCTACGAGCAGTACTTC.

V is TRBV9 and J is TRBJ2-3; tentatively, D is TRBD2 (5 bases). The length of the CDR3 is 15 residues. The germline V gene has CDR1 SGDLS and CDR2 YYNGEE. Trimming shortened V by 0 bases and J by 6 bases, and 14 bases separated the two germline ends. The CDR3: CASSVGGAPGDTQYF. The DNA for the CDR3 is TGTGCCAGCAGCGTAGGGGGAGCCCCTGGGGATACGCAGTATTTT.

The rearrangement links TRBV7-3 to TRBJ2-2; TRBD2 might be the D (6 bases). Trimming took off 5 bases at V and 5 bases at J, with 18 bases between the two ends. This CDR3 contains 16 residues. CDR1 and CDR2 (germline): SGHTA, FQGTGA. The CDR3 DNA sequence: TGTGCCAGCAGCCCGCTGGGGGGAGGTCTTACCGGGGAGCTGTTTTTT. It yields the protein CASSPLGGGLTGELFF.

This chain connects TRBV21-1 to TRBJ1-1; the tabulated D call, TRBD1, remains unverified against the DNA. TRBV21-1 is listed as a pseudogene. CDR3 length: 15 residues. CDR3 protein: CASSTPDRGDTEAFF. The CDR3 DNA reads as TGTGCCAGCAGCACCCCGGACAGGGGGGACACTGAAGCTTTCTTT.

This chain connects TRBV11-3 to TRBJ2-7, with 8 bases aligning to TRBD1. V lost 8 bases and J lost 11; bases outside the gene matches: 17. The V gene's germline CDR1 is SGHNT and CDR2 YENEEA. The CDR3 contains 14 residues. CDR3 bases: TGTGCCAGCCATTCGGACAGGGAGATTTTAGGGAAGTACTTC. Its protein is CASHSDREILGKYF.

This rearrangement joins TRBV5-1 to TRBJ2-5, with TRBD1 as a possible D gene (5 bases). CDR1 SGHRS and CDR2 YFSETQ come from the germline V gene. The CDR3 loop spans 15 amino acids. V lost 0 bases and J 2 bases, leaving 11 bases between the germline ends. CDR3 sequence reads: CASSLGAAGQETQYF. CDR3 coding DNA: TGCGCCAGCAGCTTGGGGGCGGCAGGGCAAGAGACCCAGTACTTC.